A single T cell receptor (beta chain) is shown here with its context. Measured with immunoSEQ multiplex PCR; TCRdb has only the in-frame clones, and not every one. Among about 210,000 clones, about 91% were seen once, and the ten largest hold roughly 5%. The CDR3 is 13 residues long. J gave up 10 bases and V 5 bases, and 12 bases lay outside the gene matches. The germline gives CDR1 SQVTM, CDR2 ANQGSEA. The data belong to a study of blood T cell repertoires in COVID-19. Study-level information: Acute-phase and convalescent COVID-19 samples originated in the United States, Italy and Spain.

Sequencing was carried out using peripheral blood. The V gene is TRBV29-1, the J gene TRBJ1-1; 8 nucleotides agree with TRBD1. The clonotype originates from a middle-aged woman with acute or convalescent COVID-19. CDR3 coding DNA: TGCAGCGTTCAGAGCACGGACAGGGCTCTAGCTTTCTTT. This codes for CSVQSTDRALAFF.